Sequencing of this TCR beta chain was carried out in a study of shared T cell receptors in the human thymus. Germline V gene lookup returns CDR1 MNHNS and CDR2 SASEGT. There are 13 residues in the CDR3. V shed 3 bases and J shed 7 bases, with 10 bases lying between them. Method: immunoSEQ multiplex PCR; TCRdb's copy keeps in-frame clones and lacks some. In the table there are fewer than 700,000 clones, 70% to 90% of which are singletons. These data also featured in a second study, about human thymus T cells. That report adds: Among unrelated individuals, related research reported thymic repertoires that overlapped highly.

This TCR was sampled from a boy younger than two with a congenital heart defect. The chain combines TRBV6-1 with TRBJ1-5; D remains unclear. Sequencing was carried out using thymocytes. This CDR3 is CASSDPLSQPQHF. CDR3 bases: TGTGCCAGCAGTGACCCGCTAAGCCAGCCCCAGCATTTT.